The 2 T cell receptor beta chains in this list originate from one sample, sequenced in a study of T cells and Merkel cell carcinoma outcomes. Assay used: immunoSEQ multiplex PCR; TCRdb lists only in-frame clones, some missing. Found here are around 1,700 clones, 87% of them singletons; the top ten hold over 4%. Material for sequencing was tumor tissue from Merkel cell carcinoma. Source of these receptors: a human donor with Merkel cell carcinoma.

Concerning this clone: A junction end diverges from the germline sequence, so it may reflect a read error. This chain links TRBV7-9 with TRBJ1-2; no reliable D call. Per germline, CDR1 SEHNR and CDR2 FQNEAQ (reference sequence). This CDR3 is 15 amino acids long. CDR3 DNA sequence: TGTACCAGCAGCTCGGACGGTAGGACTGGGTATGGCTACACCTTC. It encodes CTSSSDGRTGYGYTF.

The chain uses TRBV14 and TRBJ2-5; no clear D gene. The V end lost 4 bases, the J end lost 2 bases, and 14 bases lay between the germline ends. Germline V gene lookup returns CDR1 SGHDN and CDR2 FVKESK. The CDR3 sequence is 15 residues long. This CDR3 reads CASSPRRSRQETQYF. The CDR3 DNA follows: TGTGCCAGCAGCCCCCGCAGGTCTCGTCAAGAGACCCAGTACTTC.